This TCR beta chain was retrieved from a study of T cell responses to AZD1222 COVID-19 vaccine. The CDR3 has 12 residues. Trimming removed 7 bases from V and 10 bases from J, with 16 bases in between. Per germline, CDR1 LNHDA and CDR2 SQIVND (reference sequence). General study findings and limits: The study found vaccine-associated CD4 TCRs spanning spike, dominant at 160-218 and 743-854.

Repertoires were generated with immunoSEQ multiplex PCR, while TCRdb's copy carries only in-frame clones and drops some. The sample has roughly 200,000 clones; approximately 90% are singletons. Comment on this clone: Its antigen remains unknown.

The chain joins TRBV19 to TRBJ1-1; D remains ambiguous. This sequence was found in an adult who received the AZD1222 COVID-19 vaccine. The source material was peripheral blood, sampled 28 days after the second AZD1222 dose. CDR3 protein: CASKLRTGGAFF. CDR3 DNA: TGTGCCAGTAAGTTAAGGACTGGAGGAGCTTTCTTT.